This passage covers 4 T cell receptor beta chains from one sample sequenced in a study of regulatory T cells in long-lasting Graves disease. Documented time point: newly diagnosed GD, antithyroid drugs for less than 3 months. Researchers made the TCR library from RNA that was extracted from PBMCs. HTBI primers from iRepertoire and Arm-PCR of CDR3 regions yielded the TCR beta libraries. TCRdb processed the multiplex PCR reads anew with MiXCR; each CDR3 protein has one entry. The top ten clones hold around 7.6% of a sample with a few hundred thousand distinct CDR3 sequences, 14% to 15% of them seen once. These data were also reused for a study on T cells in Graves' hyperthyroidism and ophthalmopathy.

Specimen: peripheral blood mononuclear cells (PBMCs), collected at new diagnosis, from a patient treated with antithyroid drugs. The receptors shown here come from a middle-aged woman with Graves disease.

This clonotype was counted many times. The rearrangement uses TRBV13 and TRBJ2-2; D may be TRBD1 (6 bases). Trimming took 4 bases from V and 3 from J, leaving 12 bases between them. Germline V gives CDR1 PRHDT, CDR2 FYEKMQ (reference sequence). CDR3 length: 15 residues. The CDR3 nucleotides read TGTGCCAGCAGCTCAGGGGACGGGGACACCGGGGAGCTGTTTTTT. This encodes CASSSGDGDTGELFF. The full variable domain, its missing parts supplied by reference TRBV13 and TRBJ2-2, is AAGVIQSPRHLIKEKRETATLKCYPIPRHDTVYWYQQGPGQDPQFLISFYEKMQSDKGSIPDRFSAQQFSDYHSELNMSSLELGDSALYFCASSSGDGDTGELFFGEGSRLTVL.

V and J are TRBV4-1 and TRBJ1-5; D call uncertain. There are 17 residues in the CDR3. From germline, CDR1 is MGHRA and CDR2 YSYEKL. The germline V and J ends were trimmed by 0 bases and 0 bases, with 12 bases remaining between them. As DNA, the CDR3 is TGCGCCAGCAGCCAAGATGGGTACAGCTATAGCAATCAGCCCCAGCATTTT. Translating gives CASSQDGYSYSNQPQHF.

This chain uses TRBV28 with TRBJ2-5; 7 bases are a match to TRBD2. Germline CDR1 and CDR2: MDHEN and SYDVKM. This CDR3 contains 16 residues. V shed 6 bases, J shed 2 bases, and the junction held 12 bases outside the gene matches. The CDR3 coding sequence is TGTGCCAGCAGATCAACCCGTTCGGGGGGACAAGAGACCCAGTACTTC. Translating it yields CASRSTRSGGQETQYF.

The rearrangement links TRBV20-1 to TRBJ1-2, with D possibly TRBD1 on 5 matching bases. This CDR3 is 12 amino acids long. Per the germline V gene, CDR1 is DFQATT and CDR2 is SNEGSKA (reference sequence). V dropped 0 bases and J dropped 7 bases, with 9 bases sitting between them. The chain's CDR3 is CSARDRVVGYTF. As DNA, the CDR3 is TGCAGTGCTAGAGACAGGGTAGTTGGCTACACCTTC.